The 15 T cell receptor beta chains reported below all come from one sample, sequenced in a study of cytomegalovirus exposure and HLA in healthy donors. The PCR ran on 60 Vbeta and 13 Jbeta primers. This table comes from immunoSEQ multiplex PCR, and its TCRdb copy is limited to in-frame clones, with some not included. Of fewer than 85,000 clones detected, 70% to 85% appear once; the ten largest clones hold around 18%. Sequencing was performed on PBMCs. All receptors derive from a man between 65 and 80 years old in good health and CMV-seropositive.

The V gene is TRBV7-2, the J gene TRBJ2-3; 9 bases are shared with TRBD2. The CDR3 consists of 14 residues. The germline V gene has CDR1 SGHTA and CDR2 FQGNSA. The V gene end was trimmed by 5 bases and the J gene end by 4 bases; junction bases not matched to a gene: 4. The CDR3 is CASSRGGAADTQYF. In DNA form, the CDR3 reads TGTGCCAGCAGCCGCGGGGGGGCCGCAGATACGCAGTATTTT.

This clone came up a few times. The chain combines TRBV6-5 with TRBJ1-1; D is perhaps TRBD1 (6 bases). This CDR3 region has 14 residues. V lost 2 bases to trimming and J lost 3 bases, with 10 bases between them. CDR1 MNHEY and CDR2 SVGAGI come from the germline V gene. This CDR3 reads CASSYLPGDTEAFF. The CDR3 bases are TGTGCCAGCAGTTACCTCCCAGGGGACACTGAAGCTTTCTTT.

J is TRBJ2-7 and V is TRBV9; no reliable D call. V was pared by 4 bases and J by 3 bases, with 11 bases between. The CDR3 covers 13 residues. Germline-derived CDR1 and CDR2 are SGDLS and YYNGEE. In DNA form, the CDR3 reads TGTGCCAGCAGCCCCTCTACAGACTACGAGCAGTACTTC. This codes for CASSPSTDYEQYF.

CDR3 DNA sequence: TGCGCCAGCAGCCCTCGGACTAGCGGCTCCTACGAGCAGTACTTC. This translates into CASSPRTSGSYEQYF. This chain joins TRBV5-1 and TRBJ2-7, with 10 bases that match TRBD2. Germline assignment: CDR1 SGHRS and CDR2 YFSETQ. Unmatched junction bases numbered 4, after V lost 4 bases and J lost 0 bases. This CDR3 has 15 amino acids.

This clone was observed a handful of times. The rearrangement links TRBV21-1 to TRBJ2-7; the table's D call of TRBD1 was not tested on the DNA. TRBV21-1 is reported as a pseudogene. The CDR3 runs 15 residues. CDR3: CASTPRTGISYEQYF. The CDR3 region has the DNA TGTGCCAGCACCCCCCGGACAGGGATCTCCTACGAGCAGTACTTC.

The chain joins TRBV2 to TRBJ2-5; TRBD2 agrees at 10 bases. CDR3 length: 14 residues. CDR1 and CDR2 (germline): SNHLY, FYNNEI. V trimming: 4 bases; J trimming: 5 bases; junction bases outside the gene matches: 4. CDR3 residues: CASSVSGGAETQYF. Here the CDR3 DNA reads TGTGCCAGCAGTGTAAGCGGGGGGGCGGAGACCCAGTACTTC.

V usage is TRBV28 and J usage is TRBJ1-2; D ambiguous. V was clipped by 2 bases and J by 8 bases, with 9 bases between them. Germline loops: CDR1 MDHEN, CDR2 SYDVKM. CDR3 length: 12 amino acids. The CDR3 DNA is TGTGCCAGCAGTTTAGTTCGACACGGCTACACCTTC. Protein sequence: CASSLVRHGYTF.

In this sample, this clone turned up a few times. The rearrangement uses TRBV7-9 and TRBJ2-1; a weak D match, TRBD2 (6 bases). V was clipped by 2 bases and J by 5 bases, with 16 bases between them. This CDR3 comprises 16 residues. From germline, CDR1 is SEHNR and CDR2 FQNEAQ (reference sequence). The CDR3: CASSLQVGGRNNEQFF. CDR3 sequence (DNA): TGTGCCAGCAGCTTACAAGTCGGGGGACGGAACAATGAGCAGTTCTTC.

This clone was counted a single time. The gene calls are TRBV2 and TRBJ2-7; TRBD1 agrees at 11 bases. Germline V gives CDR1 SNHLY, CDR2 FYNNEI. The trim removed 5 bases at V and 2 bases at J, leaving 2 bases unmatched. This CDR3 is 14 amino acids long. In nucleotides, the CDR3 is TGTGCCAGCAGTCTGGGACAGGGGGCCTACGAGCAGTACTTC. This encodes CASSLGQGAYEQYF.

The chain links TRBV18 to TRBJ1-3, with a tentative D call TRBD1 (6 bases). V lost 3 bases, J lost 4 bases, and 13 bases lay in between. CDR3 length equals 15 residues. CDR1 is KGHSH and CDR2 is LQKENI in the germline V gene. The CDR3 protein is CASSPWPTGGNTIYF. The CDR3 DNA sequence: TGTGCCAGCTCACCGTGGCCGACAGGCGGAAACACCATATATTTT.

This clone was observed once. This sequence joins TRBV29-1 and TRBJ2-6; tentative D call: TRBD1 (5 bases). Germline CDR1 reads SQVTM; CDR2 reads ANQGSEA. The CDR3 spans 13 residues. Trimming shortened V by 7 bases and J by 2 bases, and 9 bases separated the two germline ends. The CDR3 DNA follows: TGCAGCGCCCAGGGTACTGGGGCCAACGTCCTGACTTTC. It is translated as CSAQGTGANVLTF.

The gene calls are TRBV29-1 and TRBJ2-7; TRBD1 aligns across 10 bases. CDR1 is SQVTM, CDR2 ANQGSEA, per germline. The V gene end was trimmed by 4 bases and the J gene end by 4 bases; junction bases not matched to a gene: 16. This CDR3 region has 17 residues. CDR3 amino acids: CSVANQIDRGLPYEQYF. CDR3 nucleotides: TGCAGCGTTGCTAATCAGATCGACAGGGGGCTTCCGTACGAGCAGTACTTC.

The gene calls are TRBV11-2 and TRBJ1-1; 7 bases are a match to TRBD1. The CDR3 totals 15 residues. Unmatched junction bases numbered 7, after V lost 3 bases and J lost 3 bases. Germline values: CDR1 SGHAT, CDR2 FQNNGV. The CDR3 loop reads CASSFAGTAHTEAFF. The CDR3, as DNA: TGTGCCAGCAGCTTTGCCGGGACAGCTCACACTGAAGCTTTCTTT.

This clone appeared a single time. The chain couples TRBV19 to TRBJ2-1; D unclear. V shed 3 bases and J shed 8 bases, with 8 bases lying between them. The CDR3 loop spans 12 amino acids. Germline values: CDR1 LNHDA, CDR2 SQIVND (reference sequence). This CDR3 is CASSIEFHEQFF. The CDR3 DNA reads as TGTGCCAGTAGTATCGAGTTCCATGAGCAGTTCTTC.

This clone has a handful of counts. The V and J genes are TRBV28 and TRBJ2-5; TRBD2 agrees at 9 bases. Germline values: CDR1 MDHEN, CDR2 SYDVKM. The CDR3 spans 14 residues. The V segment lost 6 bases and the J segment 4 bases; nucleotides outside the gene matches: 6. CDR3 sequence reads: CASRLSGSLETQYF. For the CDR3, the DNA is TGTGCCAGCAGGCTTAGCGGGAGTTTAGAGACCCAGTACTTC.